The 28 T cell receptor beta chains presented below share a single source sample, sequenced in a study of cytomegalovirus exposure and HLA in healthy donors. Use of 60 Vbeta and 13 Jbeta primers characterized the PCR. Repertoires were generated with immunoSEQ multiplex PCR, while TCRdb's copy carries only in-frame clones and drops some. The sample records approximately 120,000 clones, about 81% being singletons. The sequenced material came from PBMCs. These receptor sequences come from a woman under 40 in good health and CMV-seronegative.

The rearrangement uses TRBV10-3 and TRBJ2-2; TRBD1 aligns across 7 bases. CDR3 length: 16 amino acids. Germline lookup yields CDR1 ENHRY and CDR2 SYGVKD. V trimming: 10 bases; J trimming: 5 bases; junction bases outside the gene matches: 16. The CDR3 DNA follows: TGTGCCACGCGAGCGAGGGGGCGCGTTTCTACCGGGGAGCTGTTTTTT. It is translated as CATRARGRVSTGELFF.

The rearrangement uses TRBV7-2 and TRBJ2-1, with 7 bases identical to TRBD1. J was trimmed by 4 bases and V by 3 bases; bases with no gene match: 6. Per the germline V gene, CDR1 is SGHTA and CDR2 is FQGNSA. CDR3 length equals 15 residues. CDR3 protein: CASSFSGQSYNEQFF. In DNA form, the CDR3 reads TGTGCCAGCAGCTTTTCGGGACAGTCATACAATGAGCAGTTCTTC.

The CDR3 sequence is CASSLVRMSRDRGGGELFF. The CDR3 region has the DNA TGCGCCAGCAGCTTGGTTCGGATGTCCCGGGACAGGGGAGGCGGGGAGCTGTTTTTT. The chain is built from TRBV5-1 and TRBJ2-2, with 10 bases identical to TRBD1. The CDR3 totals 19 residues. Germline CDR1 reads SGHRS; CDR2 reads YFSETQ. Trimming at V came to 0 bases and at J to 7 bases, leaving 15 bases not matched to a gene.

The V call is TRBV5-8, the J call TRBJ1-5; D perhaps matches TRBD1 (6 bases). The ends were cut back, 4 bases at V and 7 bases at J, with 18 bases in the middle. The CDR3 spans 15 residues. Germline CDR1 and CDR2: SGHTS and YDEGEE. CDR3 sequence reads: CASSLPPGVGQPQHF. CDR3 nucleotide sequence: TGTGCCAGCAGCCTTCCTCCAGGGGTCGGGCAGCCCCAGCATTTT.

The V gene is TRBV5-1, the J gene TRBJ1-2; D might be TRBD1 (6 bases). The length of the CDR3 is 14 residues. Trimming took 3 bases from V and 8 from J, leaving 17 bases between them. Germline CDR1 SGHRS, CDR2 YFSETQ. CDR3 DNA sequence: TGCGCCAGCAGCTCCGACCCCGGGACAAGCGGCTACACCTTC. This gives the protein CASSSDPGTSGYTF.

The chain is built from TRBV10-1 and TRBJ2-3; 14 bases agree with TRBD2. The CDR3 is made up of 15 amino acids. Germline CDR1 reads WNHNN; CDR2 reads SYGVQD (reference sequence). V gave up 5 bases and J gave up 4 bases; unmatched junction bases: 2. CDR3 amino acids: CASSRTSGGPDTQYF. The CDR3 region has the DNA TGCGCCAGCAGTCGGACTAGCGGGGGGCCAGATACGCAGTATTTT.

The chain joins TRBV7-8 to TRBJ2-2; 7 nucleotides line up with TRBD1. The length of the CDR3 is 16 residues. V lost 7 bases to trimming and J lost 7 bases; unmatched junction nucleotides: 15. The germline gives CDR1 SGHVS, CDR2 FQNEAQ. CDR3: CASKYPGEGAFGELFF. The CDR3, as DNA: TGTGCCAGCAAATACCCCGGAGAGGGGGCCTTCGGGGAGCTGTTTTTT.

The J gene is TRBJ2-3, the V gene TRBV4-1, with 7 nucleotides matching TRBD1. Trimming took 1 base from V and 2 from J; bases not matched to a gene: 3. The CDR3 length is 15 residues. CDR1 MGHRA and CDR2 YSYEKL come from the germline V gene. This CDR3 is CASSQGQGPTDTQYF. DNA of the CDR3: TGCGCCAGCAGCCAAGGACAGGGCCCCACAGATACGCAGTATTTT.

The CDR3 nucleotides read TGTGCCAGCAGCTTATTAAGGGGTGGAAACACCATATATTTT. Translation: CASSLLRGGNTIYF. The chain links TRBV7-9 to TRBJ1-3, with D perhaps TRBD1 (5 bases). Trimming left V 2 bases short and J 3 bases short, with 8 bases between. CDR3 length: 14 residues. From germline, CDR1 is SEHNR and CDR2 FQNEAQ (reference sequence).

The count of this clone is one. The V and J genes are TRBV30 and TRBJ2-6; a possible D gene is TRBD1 (6 bases). The germline V and J ends were trimmed by 1 base and 1 base, with 17 bases remaining between them. This CDR3 is 18 amino acids long. Germline values: CDR1 GTSNPN, CDR2 SVGIG (reference sequence). Here the CDR3 DNA reads TGTGCCTGGAGTGGACCGGGACACCATAATTCTGGGGCCAACGTCCTGACTTTC. This gives the protein CAWSGPGHHNSGANVLTF.

The V gene is TRBV30, the J gene TRBJ2-5; possible D gene TRBD2, 5 bases. Trimming pared 2 bases from V and 5 bases from J, leaving 9 bases between. This CDR3 spans 12 amino acids. CDR1 GTSNPN and CDR2 SVGIG come from the germline V gene (reference sequence). The CDR3 coding sequence is TGTGCCTGGAGTAACGGGGTGGAGACCCAGTACTTC. Translated, it gives CAWSNGVETQYF.

The V call is TRBV13, the J call TRBJ2-7, with TRBD1 as a possible D gene (5 bases). In germline, CDR1 is PRHDT, CDR2 FYEKMQ (reference sequence). The length of the CDR3 is 15 residues. Deletions cut 5 bases from V and 2 bases from J, with 16 bases between. In DNA, the CDR3 is TGTGCCAGCAGCCCAAGGGGTACCACCACCTACGAGCAGTACTTC. Its protein product is CASSPRGTTTYEQYF.

This chain joins TRBV7-2 and TRBJ2-6; D is unresolved. V was shortened by 1 base and J by 0 bases, with 13 bases between the two germline ends. The CDR3 loop spans 18 amino acids. The germline V gene has CDR1 SGHTA and CDR2 FQGNSA. The CDR3 here is CASSLDGYLLSGANVLTF. CDR3 bases: TGTGCCAGCAGCTTAGACGGTTATCTCCTCTCTGGGGCCAACGTCCTGACTTTC.

The chain joins TRBV6-6 to TRBJ1-5; no firm D call. Germline loops: CDR1 MNHNY, CDR2 SVGAGI (reference sequence). The CDR3 loop spans 12 amino acids. The germline V and J ends were trimmed by 11 bases and 6 bases, with 14 bases remaining between them. CDR3 nucleotide sequence: TGTGCCGCCCGAGCTGGGCGTCAGCCCCAGCATTTT. The encoded protein is CAARAGRQPQHF.

The V gene is TRBV29-1, the J gene TRBJ1-1; unclear D gene. The length of the CDR3 is 13 residues. The germline V gene has CDR1 SQVTM and CDR2 ANQGSEA. V lost 5 bases and J lost 11, with 21 bases in between. In DNA, the CDR3 is TGCAGCGTTACCAACCCAGTAGACCCGCGGGCTTTCTTT. This gives the protein CSVTNPVDPRAFF.

This clone was observed once. The V call is TRBV9, the J call TRBJ2-5, with TRBD1 matching over 8 bases. The V gene's germline CDR1 is SGDLS and CDR2 YYNGEE. Trimming at V came to 3 bases and at J to 4 bases, leaving 11 bases not matched to a gene. The CDR3 sequence is 16 residues long. The CDR3 is CASSAEGSDRGETQYF. The CDR3 DNA sequence: TGTGCCAGCAGCGCAGAGGGCAGCGACAGGGGAGAGACCCAGTACTTC.

This rearrangement joins TRBV5-1 to TRBJ2-1; 11 bases line up with TRBD2. Trimming cost V 1 base and J 7 bases; bases outside gene matches: 4. The CDR3 runs to 15 residues. Germline V gene lookup returns CDR1 SGHRS and CDR2 YFSETQ. This CDR3 reads CASSLLAGGENEQFF. In DNA, the CDR3 is TGCGCCAGCAGCTTGCTAGCGGGAGGTGAAAATGAGCAGTTCTTC.

The chain links TRBV11-1 to TRBJ2-7; 7 bases map to TRBD1. This CDR3 spans 13 amino acids. J lost 6 bases, V lost 5 bases, and 7 bases had no gene match. The germline V gene encodes CDR1 SGHAT and CDR2 FQDESV (reference sequence). The CDR3 region is CASSLQGRFEQYF. The CDR3 nucleotides are TGTGCCAGCAGCCTACAGGGGAGATTCGAGCAGTACTTC.

This chain joins TRBV5-1 and TRBJ2-1; 8 bases match TRBD2. The CDR3 covers 15 residues. Germline V lookup: CDR1 SGHRS, CDR2 YFSETQ. The J segment lost 0 bases and the V segment lost 4 bases, leaving 3 bases of the junction unmatched. CDR3: CASSRSGDSYNEQFF. The DNA for the CDR3 is TGCGCCAGCAGCCGTAGCGGGGACTCCTACAATGAGCAGTTCTTC.

The chain carries TRBV9 and TRBJ2-3, with TRBD2 matching over 8 bases. J was trimmed by 0 bases and V by 3 bases; bases with no gene match: 6. Germline V gene data show CDR1 as SGDLS and CDR2 as YYNGEE. CDR3 size: 16 residues. The CDR3 DNA is TGTGCCAGCAGCGCTCCCCCGGGGGGGAGCACAGATACGCAGTATTTT. Its protein is CASSAPPGGSTDTQYF.

The gene calls are TRBV5-1 and TRBJ1-1, with no clear D. V was pared by 0 bases and J by 0 bases, with 9 bases between. The CDR3 loop spans 15 amino acids. From germline, CDR1 is SGHRS and CDR2 YFSETQ. The DNA for the CDR3 is TGCGCCAGCAGCTTGGACGCGCTCATGAACACTGAAGCTTTCTTT. This sequence encodes CASSLDALMNTEAFF.

This chain connects TRBV18 to TRBJ2-5; perhaps TRBD2 as D (5 bases). V lost 2 bases and J 5 bases, leaving 12 bases between the germline ends. The germline gives CDR1 KGHSH, CDR2 LQKENI. This CDR3 has 14 amino acids. CDR3 in DNA: TGTGCCAGCTCACCATCGGGAACTTGGGAGACCCAGTACTTC. Translation: CASSPSGTWETQYF.

This chain links TRBV9 with TRBJ1-3; D perhaps matches TRBD1 (6 bases). In germline, CDR1 is SGDLS, CDR2 YYNGEE. Trimming took off 1 base at V and 3 bases at J, with 11 bases between the two ends. The CDR3 consists of 15 residues. The CDR3 sequence is CASSVSGGDGNTIYF. Here the CDR3 DNA reads TGTGCCAGCAGCGTATCGGGGGGCGATGGAAACACCATATATTTT.

The chain is built from TRBV19 and TRBJ1-3, with 8 nucleotides matching TRBD1. V was pared by 4 bases and J by 4 bases, with 3 bases of the junction left unmatched. Germline V lookup: CDR1 LNHDA, CDR2 SQIVND (reference sequence). The CDR3 has 14 amino acids. In DNA, the CDR3 is TGTGCCAGTAGTAGCGGGGACAGGGGAAACACCATATATTTT. Protein: CASSSGDRGNTIYF.

V gene TRBV7-6 combines with J gene TRBJ1-4; 9 bases are a match to TRBD1. CDR1 is SGHVS, CDR2 FNYEAQ, per germline. The CDR3 is 17 amino acids. Losses at the gene ends were 1 base for V and 8 bases for J; bases not matched to a gene: 11. The CDR3 DNA follows: TGTGCCAGCAGCTTAGGGACAGGGGCTGACGGGAGAGAAAAACTGTTTTTT. Its protein product is CASSLGTGADGREKLFF.

CDR3 sequence (DNA): TGTGCCAGTAGTACTGGTCGCCAGGCTAATGAAGCTTTCTTT. Its translation is CASSTGRQANEAFF. This rearrangement joins TRBV19 to TRBJ1-1; no reliable D call. Germline loops: CDR1 LNHDA, CDR2 SQIVND (reference sequence). V was clipped by 4 bases and J by 7 bases, with 16 bases between them. The CDR3 runs 14 residues.

The count of this clone is one. V gene TRBV6-1 combines with J gene TRBJ1-2; D is possibly TRBD1 (5 bases). The germline V gene encodes CDR1 MNHNS and CDR2 SASEGT. V was cut by 6 bases and J by 5 bases, with 19 bases left in between. The CDR3 is made up of 15 amino acids. The CDR3 nucleotides are TGTGCCAGCAGCGAGGGACTAGGCGCGGTGTATGGCTACACCTTC. This translates into CASSEGLGAVYGYTF.

This chain connects TRBV19 to TRBJ1-5; possible D gene TRBD1, 6 bases. The germline V and J ends were trimmed by 7 bases and 0 bases, with 13 bases remaining between them. The CDR3 is 15 residues long. Germline CDR1 reads LNHDA; CDR2 reads SQIVND (reference sequence). The chain's CDR3 is CASTEDSYSNQPQHF. DNA of the CDR3: TGTGCCAGTACCGAGGACAGTTATAGCAATCAGCCCCAGCATTTT.